The clone carrying this TCR beta chain was seen at least ten times. TCRdb recomputed calls from the RACE reads with MiXCR, one row per CDR3 protein. The sample contains about 34,000 distinct CDR3 sequences, approximately 6.3% of which appear only once. Time point described: patch test 1, 2 weeks after DPC sensitization. Treatment in this sample: therapeutic diphenylcyclopropenone sensitization with weekly scalp DPC. Unfractionated whole blood was the source of the extracted total RNA. This entry belongs to a study of human T cells and chemical hapten exposure. The receptor was isolated from a woman between 25 and 40 years old with alopecia areata. Some clones in this sample may be carry-over from other donors' samples. Sequencing was performed on whole blood, taken in connection with sensitization to the hapten diphenylcyclopropenone (DPC).

CDR3 in amino acids: CSVRTDYNEQFF. CDR3 sequence (DNA): TGCAGCGTGCGGACCGACTACAATGAGCAGTTCTTC. This chain joins TRBV29-1 and TRBJ2-1; D gene unclear. Germline assignment: CDR1 SQVTM and CDR2 ANQGSEA. CDR3 size: 12 residues. V shed 6 bases and J shed 3 bases, with 9 bases lying between them.